The present T cell receptor (beta chain) was sequenced within a study of identical twins. This clonotype came up a few times. Every donor was a healthy Caucasian. A universal primer binding site was introduced by template switching. The final cDNA contained unique molecular identifiers. TCRdb processed the 5' RACE reads anew with MiXCR; each CDR3 protein has one entry. The data contain fewer than 800,000 distinct CDR3 sequences, around 7.4% of them singletons. In addition, the sample was reused for a study of yellow fever vaccine responses in identical twins.

Sequencing used PBMCs. The receptor was derived from a woman aged 18-30 years in good health.

CDR3 in DNA: TGTGCCAGCAGTTTACAGGGGCAGGGTGACACTGAAGCTTTCTTT. Residues: CASSLQGQGDTEAFF. The rearrangement joins TRBV12-3 or TRBV12-4 to TRBJ1-1, with D possibly matching TRBD1 (6 bases). The CDR3 has 15 amino acids. Trimming removed 2 bases from V and 3 bases from J, with 13 bases in between.